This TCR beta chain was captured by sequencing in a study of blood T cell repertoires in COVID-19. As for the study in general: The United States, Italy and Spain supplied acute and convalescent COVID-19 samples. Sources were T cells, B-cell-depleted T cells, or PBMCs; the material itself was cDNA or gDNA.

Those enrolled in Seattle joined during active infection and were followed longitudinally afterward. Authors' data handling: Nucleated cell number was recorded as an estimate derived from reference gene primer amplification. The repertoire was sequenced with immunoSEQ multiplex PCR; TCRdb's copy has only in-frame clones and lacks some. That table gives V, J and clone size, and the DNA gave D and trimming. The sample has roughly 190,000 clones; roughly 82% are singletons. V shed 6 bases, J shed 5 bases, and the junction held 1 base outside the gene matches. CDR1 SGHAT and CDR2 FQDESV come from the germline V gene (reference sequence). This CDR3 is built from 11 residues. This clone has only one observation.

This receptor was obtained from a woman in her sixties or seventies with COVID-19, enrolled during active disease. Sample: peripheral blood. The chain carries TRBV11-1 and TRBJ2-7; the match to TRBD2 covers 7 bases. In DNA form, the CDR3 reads TGTGCCAGCAGTGGGAGGGACGAGCAGTACTTC. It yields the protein CASSGRDEQYF.